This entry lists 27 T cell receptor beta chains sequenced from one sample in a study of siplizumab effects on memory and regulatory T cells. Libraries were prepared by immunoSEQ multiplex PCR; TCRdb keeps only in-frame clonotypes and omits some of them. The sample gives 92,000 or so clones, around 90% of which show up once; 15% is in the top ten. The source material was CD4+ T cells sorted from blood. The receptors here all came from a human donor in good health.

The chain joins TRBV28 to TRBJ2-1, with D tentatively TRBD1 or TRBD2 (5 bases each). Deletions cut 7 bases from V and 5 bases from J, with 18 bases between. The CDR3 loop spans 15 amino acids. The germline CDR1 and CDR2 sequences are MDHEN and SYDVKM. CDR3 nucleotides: TGTGCCAGCACCCAAAGAGGGGCCAACAACAATGAGCAGTTCTTC. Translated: CASTQRGANNNEQFF.

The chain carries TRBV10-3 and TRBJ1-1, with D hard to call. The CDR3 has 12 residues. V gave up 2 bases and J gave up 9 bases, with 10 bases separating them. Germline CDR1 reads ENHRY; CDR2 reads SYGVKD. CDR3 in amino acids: CAISERGVQAFF. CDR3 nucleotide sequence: TGTGCCATCAGTGAGCGGGGAGTTCAAGCTTTCTTT.

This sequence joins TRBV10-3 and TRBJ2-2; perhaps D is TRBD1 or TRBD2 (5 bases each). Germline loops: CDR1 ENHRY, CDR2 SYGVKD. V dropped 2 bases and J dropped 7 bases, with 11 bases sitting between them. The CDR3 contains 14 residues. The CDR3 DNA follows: TGTGCCATCAGTGAGGAATGGGACGTCGGGGAGCTGTTTTTT. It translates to CAISEEWDVGELFF.

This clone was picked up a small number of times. CDR3 in amino acids: CASSLGQGWETQYF. DNA for the CDR3: TGCGCCAGCAGCCTCGGACAGGGATGGGAGACCCAGTACTTC. This sequence joins TRBV5-1 and TRBJ2-5, with 8 bases lining up with TRBD1. The CDR3 runs to 14 residues. In germline, CDR1 is SGHRS, CDR2 YFSETQ. V shed 4 bases and J 5 bases; nucleotides not matched to a gene: 7.

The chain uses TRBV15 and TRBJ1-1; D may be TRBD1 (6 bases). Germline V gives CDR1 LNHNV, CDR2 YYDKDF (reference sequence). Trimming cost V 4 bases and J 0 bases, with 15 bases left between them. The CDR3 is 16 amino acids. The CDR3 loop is CATSTRRGGLNTEAFF. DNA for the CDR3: TGTGCCACCAGCACCCGTCGGGGGGGCTTGAACACTGAAGCTTTCTTT.

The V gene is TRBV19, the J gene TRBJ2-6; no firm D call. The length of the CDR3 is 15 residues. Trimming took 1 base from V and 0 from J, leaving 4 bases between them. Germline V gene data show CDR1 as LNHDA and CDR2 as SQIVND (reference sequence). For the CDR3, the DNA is TGTGCCAGTAGTATAGGGGGCTCTGGGGCCAACGTCCTGACTTTC. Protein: CASSIGGSGANVLTF.

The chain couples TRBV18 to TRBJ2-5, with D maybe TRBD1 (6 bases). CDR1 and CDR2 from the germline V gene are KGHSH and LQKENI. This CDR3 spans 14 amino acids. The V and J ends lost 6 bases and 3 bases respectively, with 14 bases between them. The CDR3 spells CASSINGDKETQYF. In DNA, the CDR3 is TGTGCCAGCTCGATCAACGGGGACAAAGAGACCCAGTACTTC.

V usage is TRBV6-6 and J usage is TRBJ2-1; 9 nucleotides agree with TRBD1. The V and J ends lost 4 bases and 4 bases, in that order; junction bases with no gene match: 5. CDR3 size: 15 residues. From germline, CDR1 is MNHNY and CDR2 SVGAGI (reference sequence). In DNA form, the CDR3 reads TGTGCCAGCAGTTCAGGGGACAGGGCTTACAATGAGCAGTTCTTC. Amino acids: CASSSGDRAYNEQFF.

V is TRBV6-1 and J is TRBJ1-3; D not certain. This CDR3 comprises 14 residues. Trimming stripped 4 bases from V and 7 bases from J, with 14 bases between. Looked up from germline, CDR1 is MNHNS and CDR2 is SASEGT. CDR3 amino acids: CASSVDGVRNTIYF. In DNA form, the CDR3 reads TGTGCCAGCAGTGTGGACGGGGTTCGGAACACCATATATTTT.

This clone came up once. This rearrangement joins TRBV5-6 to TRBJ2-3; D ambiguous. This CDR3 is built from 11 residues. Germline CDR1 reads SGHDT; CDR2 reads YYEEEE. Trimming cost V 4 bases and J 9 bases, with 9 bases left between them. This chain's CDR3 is CASSLEGTQYF. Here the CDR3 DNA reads TGTGCCAGCAGCCTGGAAGGCACGCAGTATTTT. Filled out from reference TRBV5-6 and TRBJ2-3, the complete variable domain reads DAGVTQSPTHLIKTRGQQVTLRCSPKSGHDTVSWYQQALGQGPQFIFQYYEEEERQRGNFPDRFSGHQFPNYSSELNVNALLLGDSALYLCASSLEGTQYFGPGTRLTVL.

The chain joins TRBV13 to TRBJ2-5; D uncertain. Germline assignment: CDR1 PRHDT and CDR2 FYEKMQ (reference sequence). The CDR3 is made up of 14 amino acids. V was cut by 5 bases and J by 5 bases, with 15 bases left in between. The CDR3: CASSAYSAWETQYF. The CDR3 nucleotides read TGTGCCAGCAGCGCCTACAGCGCTTGGGAGACCCAGTACTTC.

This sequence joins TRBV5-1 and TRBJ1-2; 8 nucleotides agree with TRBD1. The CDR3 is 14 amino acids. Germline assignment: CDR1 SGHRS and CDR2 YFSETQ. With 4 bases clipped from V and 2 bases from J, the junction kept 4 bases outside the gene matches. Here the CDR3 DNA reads TGCGCCAGCAGCCCCCGGGACAGGAACTATGGCTACACCTTC. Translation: CASSPRDRNYGYTF.

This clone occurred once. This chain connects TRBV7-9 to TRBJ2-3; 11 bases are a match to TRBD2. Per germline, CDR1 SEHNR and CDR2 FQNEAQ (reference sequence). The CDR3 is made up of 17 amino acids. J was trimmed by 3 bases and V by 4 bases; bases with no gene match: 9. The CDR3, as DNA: TGTGCCAGCAGCTATGTAGCGGGAGGGCCGTCAACAGATACGCAGTATTTT. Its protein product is CASSYVAGGPSTDTQYF. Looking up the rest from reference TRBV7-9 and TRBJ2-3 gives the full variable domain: DTGVSQNPRHKITKRGQNVTFRCDPISEHNRLYWYRQTLGQGPEFLTYFQNEAQLEKSRLLSDRFSAERPKGSFSTLEIQRTEQGDSAMYLCASSYVAGGPSTDTQYFGPGTRLTVL.

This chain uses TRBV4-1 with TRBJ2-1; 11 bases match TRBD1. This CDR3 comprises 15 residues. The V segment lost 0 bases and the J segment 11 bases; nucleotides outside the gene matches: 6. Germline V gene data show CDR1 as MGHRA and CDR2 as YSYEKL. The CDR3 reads CASSQDGQGARKQFF. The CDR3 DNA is TGCGCCAGCAGCCAAGATGGACAGGGGGCACGGAAGCAGTTCTTC.

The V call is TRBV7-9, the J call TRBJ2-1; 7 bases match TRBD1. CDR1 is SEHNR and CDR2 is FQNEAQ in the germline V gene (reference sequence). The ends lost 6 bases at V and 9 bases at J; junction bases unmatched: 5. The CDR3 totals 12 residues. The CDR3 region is CASRTTGSEQFF. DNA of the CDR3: TGTGCCAGCAGAACGACAGGGAGTGAGCAGTTCTTC. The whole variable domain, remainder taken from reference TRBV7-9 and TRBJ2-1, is DTGVSQNPRHKITKRGQNVTFRCDPISEHNRLYWYRQTLGQGPEFLTYFQNEAQLEKSRLLSDRFSAERPKGSFSTLEIQRTEQGDSAMYLCASRTTGSEQFFGPGTRLTVL.

In DNA form, the CDR3 reads TGTGCCAGCAGCGTAGATTCAGCGGGAGAGCTCGGGGAGCTGTTTTTT. Its protein is CASSVDSAGELGELFF. J is TRBJ2-2 and V is TRBV9; TRBD2 matches 8 bases. The CDR3 spans 16 residues. Trimming at V came to 0 bases and at J to 7 bases, leaving 8 bases not matched to a gene. In germline, CDR1 is SGDLS, CDR2 YYNGEE.

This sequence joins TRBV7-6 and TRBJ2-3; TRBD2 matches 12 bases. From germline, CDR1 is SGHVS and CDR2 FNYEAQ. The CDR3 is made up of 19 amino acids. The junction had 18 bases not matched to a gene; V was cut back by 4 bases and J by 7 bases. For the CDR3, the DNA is TGTGCCAGCAGCTCCCGGACTAGCGGGGAATTACATAGCACGAATACGCAGTATTTT. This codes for CASSSRTSGELHSTNTQYF.

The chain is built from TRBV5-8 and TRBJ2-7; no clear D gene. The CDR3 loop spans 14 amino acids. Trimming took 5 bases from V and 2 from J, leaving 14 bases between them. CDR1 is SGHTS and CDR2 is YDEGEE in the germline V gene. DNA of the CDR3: TGTGCCAGCAGGTTCGAACACCCGACCTACGAGCAGTACTTC. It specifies CASRFEHPTYEQYF.

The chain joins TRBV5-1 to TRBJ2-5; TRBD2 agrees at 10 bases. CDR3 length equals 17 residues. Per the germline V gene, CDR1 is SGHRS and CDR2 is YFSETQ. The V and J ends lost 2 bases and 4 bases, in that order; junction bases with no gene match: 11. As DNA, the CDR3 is TGCGCCAGCAGCTTCGGGACTAGCGAGCCGGCCTTAGAGACCCAGTACTTC. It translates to CASSFGTSEPALETQYF.

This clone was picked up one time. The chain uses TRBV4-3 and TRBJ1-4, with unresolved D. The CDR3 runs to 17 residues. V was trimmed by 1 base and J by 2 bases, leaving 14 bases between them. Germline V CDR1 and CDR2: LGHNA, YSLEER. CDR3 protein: CASSQGYTPGTNEKLFF. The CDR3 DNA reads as TGCGCCAGCAGCCAAGGCTACACGCCAGGCACTAATGAAAAACTGTTTTTT.

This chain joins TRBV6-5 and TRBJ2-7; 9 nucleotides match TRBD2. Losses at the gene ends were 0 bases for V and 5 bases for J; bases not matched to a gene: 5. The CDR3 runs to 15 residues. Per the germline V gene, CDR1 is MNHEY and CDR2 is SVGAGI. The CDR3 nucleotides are TGTGCCAGCAGTTACTCCGGCGGGAGGGCCAACGAGCAGTACTTC. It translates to CASSYSGGRANEQYF.

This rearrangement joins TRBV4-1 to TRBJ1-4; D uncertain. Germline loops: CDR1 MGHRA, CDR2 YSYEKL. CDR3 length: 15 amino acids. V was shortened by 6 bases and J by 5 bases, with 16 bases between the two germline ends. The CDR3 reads CASRSQVGQNEKLFF. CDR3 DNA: TGCGCCAGCAGAAGTCAGGTTGGGCAGAATGAAAAACTGTTTTTT.

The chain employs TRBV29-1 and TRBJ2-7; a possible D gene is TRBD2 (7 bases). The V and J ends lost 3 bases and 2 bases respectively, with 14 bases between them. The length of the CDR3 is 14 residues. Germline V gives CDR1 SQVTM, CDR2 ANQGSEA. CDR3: CSVEGGTQAYEQYF. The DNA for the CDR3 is TGCAGCGTTGAGGGGGGGACACAAGCCTACGAGCAGTACTTC.

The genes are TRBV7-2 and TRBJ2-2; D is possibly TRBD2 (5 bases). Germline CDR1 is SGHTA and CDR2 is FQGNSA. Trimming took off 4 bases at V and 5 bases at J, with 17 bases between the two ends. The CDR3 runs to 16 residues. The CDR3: CASSYRVLSGTGELFF. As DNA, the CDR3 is TGTGCCAGCAGCTACCGGGTCCTCTCGGGGACCGGGGAGCTGTTTTTT.

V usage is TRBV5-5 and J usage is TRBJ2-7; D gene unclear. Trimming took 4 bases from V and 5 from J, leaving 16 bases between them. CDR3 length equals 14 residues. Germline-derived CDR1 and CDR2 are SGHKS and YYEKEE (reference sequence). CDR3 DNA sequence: TGTGCCAGCAGCGCCGGTAATAGTTTCAACGAGCAGTACTTC. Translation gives CASSAGNSFNEQYF.

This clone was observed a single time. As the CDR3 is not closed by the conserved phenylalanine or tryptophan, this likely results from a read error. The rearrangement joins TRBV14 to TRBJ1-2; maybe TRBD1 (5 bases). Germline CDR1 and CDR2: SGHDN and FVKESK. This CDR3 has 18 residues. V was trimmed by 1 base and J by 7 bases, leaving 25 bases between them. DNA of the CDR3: TGTGCCAGCAGCCAAGTTATCTCTAACATCAGGTGGGGCTCTGGCTACACCTCC. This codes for CASSQVISNIRWGSGYTS.

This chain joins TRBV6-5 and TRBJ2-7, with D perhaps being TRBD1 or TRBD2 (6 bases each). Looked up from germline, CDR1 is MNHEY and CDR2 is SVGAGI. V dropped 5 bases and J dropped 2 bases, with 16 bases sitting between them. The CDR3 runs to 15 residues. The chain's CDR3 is CASSALRGRAYEQYF. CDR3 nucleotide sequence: TGTGCCAGCAGTGCCCTTCGGGGGCGGGCCTACGAGCAGTACTTC.